This T cell receptor beta chain derives from a study of cytomegalovirus exposure and HLA in healthy donors (dated by TCRdb to between 2016 and 2019). Notes on the research overall: According to an earlier analysis of 587 of the donors, some 180 million T cells yielded approximately 120 million unique TCR beta sequences and about 280 Gb of sequence data. Roughly 310 gigabases of sequencing data and tens of millions of unique TCR sequences were included in an early release covering about 620 HLA-typed donors. Of the approximately 400 genotyped donors, around 81% fell in the genetic ancestry cluster associated with self-reported Caucasian donors. The study aimed to test whether signatures of past pathogen exposure could be identified by cataloging public T cell receptors. The study used immunosequencing to profile the T cell repertoires of approximately 650 subjects and linked those repertoires to cytomegalovirus serostatus. In addition to the first cohort of 666 subjects, a separate validation cohort of over 90 different subjects was used. To predict cytomegalovirus infection status, the study combined high-throughput TCR immunosequencing, statistical association of individual TCRs with disease status, and machine learning. A later analysis re-analyzed previously published TCR beta repertoires from 650 to 800 donors and added high-resolution HLA genotyping to study TCR occurrence patterns. In the later analysis, no new phenotypic data were used to find candidate immune exposures; instead, reliance was placed on TCR beta sequences and their occurrence across donors. In an earlier analysis of more than 550 of the donors, high-throughput TCR beta sequencing was used to judge whether each TCR beta V gene segment behaved as functional or pseudogenic. Alongside the repertoire data, information on donor age, sex, ethnicity and CMV serostatus was compiled. A later genetic analysis used genome-wide SNP genotypes for about three fifths of the 666 donors, treating that subset as a discovery cohort. All discovery cohort repertoires had been generated on a single sequencing platform. Both class I and class II loci were covered by HLA typing, at four-digit resolution. The number of donors typed differed by locus, with 629-630 for A, B, C, DRB1 and DQB1, around 560 for DQA1, 600 to 610 for DPA1, and approximately 470 for DPB1. About five DR-DQ haplotypes were treated as single units for association and clustering because of strong linkage in the cohort. On average, around 230,000 unique TCR beta nucleotide sequences were sequenced per donor among a few hundred genotyped donors of the cohort, with roughly 18% of those sequences being non-productive. Overall results and qualifications from the work: Linkage disequilibrium might explain the correlated functional status among segregating V segments, but an unknown experimental factor could not be ruled out. A later analysis found that HLA-associated TCR beta chains were more clonally expanded and had lower generation probabilities than equally common non-associated chains. Some IMGT-functional V segments, including TRBV6-2 and TRBV6-3, could not be told apart with the 87-base-pair reads, so those segments were excluded. V-gene and J-gene trimming of TCR beta chains was associated with a missense DCLRE1C variant in a later genetic analysis, and the association was replicated in an independent cohort. In an earlier analysis of around 600 of the donors, most TCR beta V segments appeared in productive rearrangements about 87% or about 30% of the time, broadly matching IMGT annotations. HLA typing was unavailable for some donors at each locus, so association tests used only the typed subset. In both the original and validation cohorts, the classifier was reported to diagnose cytomegalovirus status with high specificity and sensitivity. A further reported finding was that TCR beta sequences accurately predicted the HLA-A and HLA-B alleles for most subjects in the first cohort. A later genetic analysis reported fewer N-insertions in productive TCRs among donors in an Asian-associated ancestry cluster than the roughly 700-donor mean. The sequencing pipeline was judged likely to have produced a cluster of highly shared sequence variants as a technical artifact. The authors suggested that the approach could potentially be generalized to other disease states and immunological phenotypes. In a later analysis, 15,000 to 20,000 TCR beta sequences were associated with specific HLA alleles at a false discovery rate of 0.05. CMV serostatus was the only immune exposure information available for the cohort. In a later analysis, several top co-occurrence clusters were reported to appear linked to parvovirus B19, influenza, CMV and Epstein-Barr virus. The study gave a list of roughly 150 TCR beta chains associated with cytomegalovirus. Assigning TCR associations to individual alleles was difficult when HLA alleles, especially DR and DQ, strongly co-occurred. Presence/absence analyses assumed roughly uniform sequencing depth across donors, an assumption that may not hold. Most TCR sequences were observed very rarely across donors, whereas some public TCRs were present in many individuals. In vitro tests confirmed that a few of the cytomegalovirus-associated TCR beta chains recognize cytomegalovirus antigens. Because counts were too low, about 18 rarely observed V segments, including chromosome 9 orphons, were excluded from the earlier analysis of under 650 of the donors. In a later analysis, the rate of TCR association differed among HLA loci, with DRB1 alleles having the most associated TCRs and HLA-C alleles having the fewest. This cohort had only TCR beta chains sequenced, and the lack of alpha or paired-chain data limited which features could be detected. Most CMV-associated TCR beta chains appeared to be HLA-restricted in a later analysis, and the HLA associations seemed to be driven largely by CMV exposure.

The receptor library was made with the immunoSEQ multiplex PCR assay. For the multiplex PCR, a mixture combining 60 forward primers for TCR Vbeta segments and 13 reverse primers for TCR Jbeta segments was used. The CDR3 region of rearranged TCR beta genes was amplified from genomic DNA by a multiplex PCR assay. The amplified TCR beta libraries were sequenced on the Illumina HiSeq System as 87-base-pair reads. Per the authors' processing: Across the 700 or so repertoires, a later analysis counted some 80 million unique TCR beta chains, around 11 million of which were shared by at least two donors. A nearest-neighbor algorithm error-corrected the raw reads and collapsed the reads into unique sequences, merging closely related sequences to remove PCR and sequencing errors. V, D and J gene segments were assigned by aligning CDR3 sequences to IMGT reference sequences. Each retained sequence needed at least a six-nucleotide match to both a V gene segment and a J gene segment. Rearrangements were called productive when the CDR3 lacked stop codons and stayed in frame with V and J; all others were non-productive. CDR3 was defined by IMGT convention, running from the second conserved V-encoded cysteine to the conserved J-encoded phenylalanine. Sequences without an unambiguous match to a single V gene segment were excluded from the earlier analysis of over 500 of the donors. In an earlier analysis of approximately 590 of the donors, a V segment was called functional when productive rearrangements were above 56.7%, and segregating when the standard deviation between donors exceeded 5%. A statistical classification framework was built for diagnosing cytomegalovirus status from the catalog of TCR beta chain sequences. In a later analysis, TCR nucleotide sequences were compared against IMGT/GENE-DB human TR gene sequences so that V and J genes could be assigned. In a later analysis, CDR3 sequences and most-parsimonious VDJ recombination scenarios were assigned using the TCRdist pipeline. In a later analysis, every TCR beta chain was defined by the combination of its CDR3 amino acid sequence and its V-gene family, and reads without a unique V-gene family were dropped. In a later analysis, around 650 highly shared, low-generation-probability nucleotide sequences were removed to address suspected cross-contamination and a sequencing artifact. For each public chain, a later analysis derived a clonal expansion index from normalized ranks of inferred template counts within each repertoire. A later analysis computed generation probabilities with a VDJ recombination model fitted to out-of-frame rearrangements, and checked the results against IGoR. Hypergeometric tests were used in a later analysis to score TCR-TCR, TCR-HLA and TCR-CMV co-occurrence, with a repertoire-size bias correction applied to the TCR pairs. To estimate false discovery rates, a later analysis permuted the HLA or CMV assignments 20 times. In a later analysis, co-occurring TCRs were grouped using DBSCAN, and TCRdist sequence similarity was added for clustering within HLA-allele-positive subsets. Co-occurrence clustering excluded repertoires with fewer than 30,000 or more than 120,000 public chains, plus five with anomalous nucleotide sharing. In its TCRdb copy, this immuneACCESS table keeps in-frame sequences only and misses some clones. Where compared with another copy, unresolved V genes explain less than half of these, and the others have no known cause. D and trimming come from the DNA, and the V and J calls and clone size come from that table. This sample has tens of thousands of clones in its table, and approximately 68% of those were observed once. The ten largest clones capture approximately 11% of the sample.

This clone was detected once. Its recognized antigen is unknown. One base away there is no much larger clone; base qualities are not given. V is clipped by 2 bases and J by 4 bases, and the sequence between their germline boundaries is 5 bases long. The CDR3 goes from the cysteine to the phenylalanine over 13 residues. The sequence is cut down to CDR3 DNA, 39 bases in frame from base 1. CDR1 is given as WNHNN and CDR2 as SYGVQD, both from the germline V gene (reference sequence). The cohort was made up of about 610 healthy bone marrow donors. All cohort members were sampled while nominally healthy, although unrecorded immune exposures were likely present. The donor tested CMV seronegative and was one of the 352 seronegative cohort members. A peripheral blood sample was provided by each donor, and peripheral blood mononuclear cells were used for TCR beta sequencing. The Qiagen DNeasy Blood Extraction Kit was used to extract genomic DNA from the blood cell samples.

The source material was PBMCs. The sequence joins TRBV10-1 to TRBJ2-2; a tentative D call is TRBD2 (5 bases match). The source is a woman between 25 and 40 years old in good health and CMV-seronegative. For the CDR3, the sequence is CASSEGGTGELFF. The DNA sequence is TGCGCCAGCAGTGAGGGAGGCACCGGGGAGCTGTTTTTT.